This T cell receptor (beta chain) was sequenced during a study of blood T cell repertoires in COVID-19. Background on the study: Researchers got acute and convalescent COVID-19 samples from the United States, Italy and Spain.

The assay was immunoSEQ multiplex PCR, and TCRdb's table has in-frame clones only and misses some. Of around 130,000 clones in the sample, roughly 86% are singletons; the top ten hold 15% to 20%. The sequenced sample consisted of peripheral blood. This TCR derives from a woman aged 45-65 years who had recovered from COVID-19.

CDR3 nucleotide sequence: TGTGCCAGCAGCTTAGCGGGACAGGGGGCGCTCCCTGGCTACACCTTC. Translated: CASSLAGQGALPGYTF. This chain links TRBV5-5 with TRBJ1-2; 12 bases map to TRBD1. J gave up 7 bases and V 2 bases, and 9 bases lay outside the gene matches. This CDR3 comprises 16 residues. The germline CDR1 and CDR2 sequences are SGHKS and YYEKEE (reference sequence).